Listed below are T cell receptor beta chains from one sample, sequenced in a study of blood T cell repertoires in COVID-19. Some clones are missing from TCRdb's copy, which holds only in-frame ones; the method was immunoSEQ multiplex PCR. The table records about 270,000 clones, more than 75% of them present only once. The sequencing sample was made of peripheral blood. The source of these receptors is a man aged 35 to 55 with active or convalescent COVID-19. The CDR3 runs from the conserved cysteine through the conserved F or W. D genes are given only for firm matches. Clone size is given for some rows only: seen once, a few or many times, or a class if the clone is expanded.

clone_size: -
d_call: TRBD1
v_call: TRBV19
j_call: TRBJ1-1
cdr3_aa: CATRDRAGTEAFF
cdr3_nt: TGTGCCACTAGGGACAGGGCCGGGACTGAAGCTTTCTTT

clone_size: few
d_call: TRBD1
v_call: TRBV28
j_call: TRBJ1-6
cdr3_aa: CASASPGQGVQGSPLHF
cdr3_nt: TGTGCCAGCGCGTCGCCGGGACAGGGGGTTCAAGGTTCACCCCTCCACTTT

clone_size: -
d_call: TRBD1
v_call: TRBV19
j_call: TRBJ1-4
cdr3_aa: CASSITMQGVWTANEKLFF
cdr3_nt: TGTGCCAGTAGTATTACGATGCAGGGGGTTTGGACGGCTAATGAAAAACTGTTTTTT

clone_size: -
d_call: -
v_call: TRBV9
j_call: TRBJ1-1
cdr3_aa: CASSVDSAGDTEAFF
cdr3_nt: TGTGCCAGCAGCGTAGACTCCGCAGGGGACACTGAAGCTTTCTTT

clone_size: -
d_call: -
v_call: TRBV7-3
j_call: TRBJ2-3
cdr3_aa: CASSRYGQGGGTQYF
cdr3_nt: TGTGCCAGCAGCAGATACGGACAGGGAGGGGGTACGCAGTATTTT

clone_size: once
d_call: TRBD1
v_call: TRBV7-2
j_call: TRBJ1-6
cdr3_aa: CASSPDPRTGFSPLHF
cdr3_nt: TGTGCCAGCAGCCCGGACCCCCGGACAGGTTTTTCACCCCTCCACTTT

clone_size: -
d_call: TRBD1
v_call: TRBV29-1
j_call: TRBJ1-1
cdr3_aa: CSAGGSEAFF
cdr3_nt: TGCAGCGCAGGGGGCAGTGAAGCTTTCTTT

clone_size: -
d_call: -
v_call: TRBV19
j_call: TRBJ1-1
cdr3_aa: CASIGLAREAFF
cdr3_nt: TGTGCCAGTATTGGACTAGCTCGCGAAGCTTTCTTT

clone_size: -
d_call: -
v_call: TRBV5-6
j_call: TRBJ2-3
cdr3_aa: CASRSWRGSTDTQYF
cdr3_nt: TGTGCCAGCCGATCTTGGAGGGGTAGCACAGATACGCAGTATTTT

clone_size: -
d_call: -
v_call: TRBV30
j_call: TRBJ1-1
cdr3_aa: CAWSAGSGTEAFF
cdr3_nt: TGTGCCTGGAGTGCGGGGTCCGGCACTGAAGCTTTCTTT

clone_size: -
d_call: TRBD1
v_call: TRBV18
j_call: TRBJ1-6
cdr3_aa: CASSRTGGNNSPLHF
cdr3_nt: TGTGCCAGCTCACGGACAGGGGGAAATAATTCACCCCTCCACTTT

clone_size: -
d_call: TRBD2
v_call: TRBV19
j_call: TRBJ2-7
cdr3_aa: CASNYEAGSYEQYF
cdr3_nt: TGTGCCAGTAATTACGAAGCGGGATCCTACGAGCAGTACTTC

clone_size: -
d_call: -
v_call: TRBV2
j_call: TRBJ1-1
cdr3_aa: CASSPQGNTEAFF
cdr3_nt: TGTGCCAGCAGCCCACAGGGGAACACTGAAGCTTTCTTT

clone_size: -
d_call: -
v_call: TRBV6-4
j_call: TRBJ2-5
cdr3_aa: CASSDSRGEETQYF
cdr3_nt: TGTGCCAGCAGTGACTCGAGAGGAGAGGAGACCCAGTACTTC

clone_size: -
d_call: -
v_call: TRBV2
j_call: TRBJ1-1
cdr3_aa: CASSESGNTEAFF
cdr3_nt: TGTGCCAGCAGTGAGTCCGGGAACACTGAAGCTTTCTTT

clone_size: -
d_call: TRBD1
v_call: TRBV27
j_call: TRBJ2-1
cdr3_aa: CASSVYVTGQGANEQFF
cdr3_nt: TGTGCCAGCAGTGTCTACGTAACGGGACAGGGGGCGAATGAGCAGTTCTTC

clone_size: -
d_call: TRBD2
v_call: TRBV11-3
j_call: TRBJ2-1
cdr3_aa: CASSPVTSGRVEQFF
cdr3_nt: TGTGCCAGCAGCCCAGTGACTAGCGGGAGGGTTGAGCAGTTCTTC